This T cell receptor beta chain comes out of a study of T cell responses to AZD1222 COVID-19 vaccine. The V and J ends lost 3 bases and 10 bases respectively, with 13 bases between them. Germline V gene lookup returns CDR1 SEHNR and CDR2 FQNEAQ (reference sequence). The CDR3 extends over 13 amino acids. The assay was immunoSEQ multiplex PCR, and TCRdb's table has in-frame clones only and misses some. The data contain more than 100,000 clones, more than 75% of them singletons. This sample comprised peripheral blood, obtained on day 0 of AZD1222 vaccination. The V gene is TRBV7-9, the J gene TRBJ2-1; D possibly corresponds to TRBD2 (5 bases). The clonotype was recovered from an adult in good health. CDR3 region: CASSLTGVVEQFF. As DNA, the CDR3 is TGTGCCAGCAGCTTGACCGGGGTCGTCGAGCAGTTCTTC.